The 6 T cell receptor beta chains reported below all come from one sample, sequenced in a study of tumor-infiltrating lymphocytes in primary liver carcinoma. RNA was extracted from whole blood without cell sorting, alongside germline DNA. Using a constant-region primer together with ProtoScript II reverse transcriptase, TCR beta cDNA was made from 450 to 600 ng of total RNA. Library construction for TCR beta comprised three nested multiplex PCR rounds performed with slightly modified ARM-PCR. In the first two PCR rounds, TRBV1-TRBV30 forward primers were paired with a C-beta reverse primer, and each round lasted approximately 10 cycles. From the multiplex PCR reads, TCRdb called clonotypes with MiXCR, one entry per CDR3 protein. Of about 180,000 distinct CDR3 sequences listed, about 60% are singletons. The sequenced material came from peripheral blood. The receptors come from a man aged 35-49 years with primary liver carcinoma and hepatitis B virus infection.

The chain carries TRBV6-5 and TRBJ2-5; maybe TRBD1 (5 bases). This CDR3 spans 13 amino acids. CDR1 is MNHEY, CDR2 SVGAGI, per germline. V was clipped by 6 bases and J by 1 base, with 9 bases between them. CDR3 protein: CASRSTVQETQYF. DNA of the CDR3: TGTGCCAGCAGATCGACAGTCCAAGAGACCCAGTACTTC.

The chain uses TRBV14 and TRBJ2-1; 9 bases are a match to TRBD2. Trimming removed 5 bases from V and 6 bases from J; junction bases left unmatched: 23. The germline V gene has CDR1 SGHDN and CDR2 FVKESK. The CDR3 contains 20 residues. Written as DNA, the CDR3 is TGTGCCAGCAGCAAAGTCGGGGTACGGTTGGGCGGGAGGGCCCCCAATGAGCAGTTCTTC. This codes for CASSKVGVRLGGRAPNEQFF.

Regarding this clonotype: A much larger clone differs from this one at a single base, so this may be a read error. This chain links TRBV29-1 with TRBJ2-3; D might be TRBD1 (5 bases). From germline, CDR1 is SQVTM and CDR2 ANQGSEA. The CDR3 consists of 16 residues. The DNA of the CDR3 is TGCAGCGTTGAAGATCGGCTTAAGACAGTCACAGATAAGCAGTATTTT. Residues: CSVEDRLKTVTDKQYF.

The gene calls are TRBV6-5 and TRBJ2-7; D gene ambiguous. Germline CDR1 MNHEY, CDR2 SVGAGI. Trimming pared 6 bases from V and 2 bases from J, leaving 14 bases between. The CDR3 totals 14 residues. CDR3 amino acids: CASSPRHGAYEQYF. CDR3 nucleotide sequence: TGTGCCAGCAGCCCGCGACACGGAGCCTACGAGCAGTACTTC.

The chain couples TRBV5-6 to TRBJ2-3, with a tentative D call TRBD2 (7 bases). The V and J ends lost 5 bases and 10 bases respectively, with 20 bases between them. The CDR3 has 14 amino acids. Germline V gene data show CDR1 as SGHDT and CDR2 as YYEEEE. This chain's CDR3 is CASRSKGEGRAQYF. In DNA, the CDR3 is TGTGCCAGCAGATCCAAGGGGGAGGGCCGCGCGCAGTATTTT.

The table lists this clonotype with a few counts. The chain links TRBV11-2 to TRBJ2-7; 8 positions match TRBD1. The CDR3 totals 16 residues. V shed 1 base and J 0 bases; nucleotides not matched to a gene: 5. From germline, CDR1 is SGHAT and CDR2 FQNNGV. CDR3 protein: CASSLAITGGSYEQYF. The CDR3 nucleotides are TGTGCCAGCAGCTTAGCGATCACAGGGGGCTCCTACGAGCAGTACTTC. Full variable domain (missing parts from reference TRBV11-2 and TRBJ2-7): EAGVAQSPRYKIIEKRQSVAFWCNPISGHATLYWYQQILGQGPKLLIQFQNNGVVDDSQLPKDRFSAERLKGVDSTLKIQPAKLEDSAVYLCASSLAITGGSYEQYFGPGTRLTVT.